The 4 T cell receptor beta chains in this list originate from one sample, sequenced in a study of Graves' ophthalmopathy and Graves' hyperthyroidism. RNA served as the template for amplifying TCR beta CDR3 regions. The library came from an HTBI-primed first-round RT-PCR and a second-round multiplex PCR. TCRdb re-derived calls from the multiplex PCR reads in MiXCR, one entry per CDR3 protein. This table holds 500,000 to 800,000 distinct CDR3 sequences, 35% to 50% found once. Sequenced: peripheral blood. These receptors all stem from an adult man with Graves' ophthalmopathy.

This clonotype was found many times. The rearrangement links TRBV20-1 to TRBJ1-1; 11 nucleotides line up with TRBD1. V dropped 3 bases and J dropped 1; count of bases not matched to a gene: 4. The germline gives CDR1 DFQATT, CDR2 SNEGSKA (reference sequence). The length of the CDR3 is 15 residues. CDR3 region: CSARDRGLENTEAFF. CDR3 coding DNA: TGCAGTGCTAGGGACAGGGGGCTTGAGAACACTGAAGCTTTCTTT.

The chain recombines TRBV2 with TRBJ1-2; D unclear. V was clipped by 1 base and J by 2 bases, with 8 bases between them. Per germline, CDR1 SNHLY and CDR2 FYNNEI. The CDR3 is 14 residues long. Here the CDR3 DNA reads TGTGCCAGCAGTGAAGGCACAGAAAACTATGGCTACACCTTC. Its translation: CASSEGTENYGYTF.

This chain links TRBV19 with TRBJ2-7; 11 positions match TRBD1. V shed 6 bases, J shed 4 bases, and the junction held 11 bases outside the gene matches. In germline, CDR1 is LNHDA, CDR2 SQIVND (reference sequence). The length of the CDR3 is 16 residues. The CDR3 region is CASSTGTGGHVYEQYF. The DNA for the CDR3 is TGTGCCAGTAGCACCGGGACAGGGGGGCACGTTTACGAGCAGTACTTC.

This clonotype has at least ten counts. The rearrangement links TRBV29-1 to TRBJ1-2, with unresolved D. This CDR3 spans 12 amino acids. V lost 6 bases and J lost 3, with 11 bases in between. The germline V gene encodes CDR1 SQVTM and CDR2 ANQGSEA. The CDR3 sequence is CSVPTVDYGYTF. The CDR3 DNA reads TGCAGCGTGCCCACAGTTGACTATGGCTACACCTTC.